The subject of this entry is one T cell receptor (beta chain). The antigen this receptor binds is unknown. No base quality information exists; no much larger clone differs at one position. TCRbeta CDR3 regions were amplified from genomic DNA by means of the immunoSEQ Assay, a bias-controlled multiplex PCR. In the source study's methods: Nucleated cell counts per sample were estimated from amplification of reference gene primers within the assay. To quantify the absolute abundance of each unique TCRbeta CDR3 rearrangement, sequence reads were collapsed and filtered. Productive Simpson clonality was computed per sample as the square root of Simpson's diversity index over productive rearrangements. TCRdb limited this immuneACCESS table to in-frame rearrangements with V and J called. A share of clones is missing; checked studies link under half to unresolved V genes, and the rest is unexplained. That table is the source of V, J and clone size, and D and trimming were worked out from the DNA. The sample contains tens of thousands of clones, approximately 78% of them found a single time. The ten most abundant clones make up roughly 8% of the sample.

This record belongs to a study of blood T cell repertoires in COVID-19 (dated by TCRdb to the early 2020s). With regard to the full study: Collaborator samples came from the United States, Italy and Spain and covered acute and convalescent phases of COVID-19. The repertoires were released in a freely available public database intended as a resource for research on the immune response to SARS-CoV-2. The material from the prospective study consisted of cDNA or gDNA derived from T cells, B-cell-depleted T cells, or PBMCs. Sample metadata almost always included a de-identified subject ID, COVID-19 status, age in years and sex. The samples were drawn from the first 160 participants of the ongoing ImmuneRACE study and from 950 to 1,500 subjects provided by 6 global collaborators. Where available, HLA class I and class II types were obtained from metadata supplied by the sample provider rather than from assay-based typing. Subjects who had been exposed to COVID-19, were actively infected with it, or had recovered from it provided the deeply sampled blood TCRbeta repertoires that made up the dataset. Results and caveats for the whole study, not just this receptor: The quantity of clinical and demographic metadata differed by source and by participant and was supplied without curation.

Collaborating institutions collected whole blood in K2EDTA tubes following their own protocols. Collaborator samples were shipped for TCRbeta analysis as frozen whole blood, isolated PBMCs, or DNA extracted from either sample type. V ends up 10 bases short and J 1 base short, with an unmatched junction base count of 6. From the germline V gene, CDR1 is KGHDR and CDR2 is SFDVKD. From cysteine to phenylalanine, the CDR3 is 15 amino acids long. The CDR3 DNA has 45 bases and is translated from base 1. The sample comprised peripheral blood. Here the chain combines TRBV24-1 and TRBJ2-6; the junction holds 7 bases that match TRBD1. The sequence came from a woman aged 80 or over with acute or convalescent COVID-19. The nucleotide sequence reads as follows: TGTGCCACTGGGGACAGAGGTTCTGGGGCCAACGTCCTGACTTTC. This sequence encodes CATGDRGSGANVLTF.